A selection of T cell receptor beta chains follows, all from one sample in a study of vaccination and CD4 T cells after COVID-19. Their recognized antigens are unknown. TCRdb independently ran MiXCR on the PCR reads; one entry per CDR3 protein. The table includes 10,000 to 15,000 distinct CDR3 sequences, more than 30% detected once. The sample was cultured CD4+ T cells from blood. All receptors come from a human donor with COVID-19. CDR3s include the opening cysteine and the closing phenylalanine or tryptophan.

CDR3 length	V gene	J gene	CDR3 protein
14	TRBV7-8	TRBJ1-3	CASSRTGPGNTIYF
14	TRBV18	TRBJ1-1	CASSPRSGYTEAFF
19	TRBV20-1	TRBJ2-3	CSARDLPTSLAGRTDTQYF
16	TRBV20-1	TRBJ1-1	CSATRPKGGANTEAFF
15	TRBV4-2	TRBJ2-7	CASSQDRGGPYEQYF
15	TRBV2	TRBJ1-6	CASMQDYGNNSPLHF
16	TRBV11-2	TRBJ2-3	CASSLEGGTSTDTQYF
15	TRBV15	TRBJ1-6	CATSLTPGQGSPLHF
15	TRBV28	TRBJ1-5	CASRPDRQINQPQHF
16	TRBV19	TRBJ1-6	CASSIAGTGVGSPLHF
14	TRBV21-1	TRBJ1-5	CASSPGTGNQPQHF
14	TRBV6-1	TRBJ2-2	CASSEGQGTGELFF
13	TRBV10-3	TRBJ2-7	CAINQGESYEQYF
16	TRBV14	TRBJ2-2	CASSQQFWGTAGELFF
18	TRBV6-5	TRBJ2-7	CASSYSRTSGGSSYEQYF
15	TRBV7-2	TRBJ1-6	CASSLTGPYNSPLHF
13	TRBV11-2	TRBJ1-2	CASSRREYYGYTF
16	TRBV1	TRBJ2-3	CTSSQSPGGSTDTQYF
12	TRBV6-2/TRBV6-3	TRBJ2-1	CASTDSLDEQFF
18	TRBV7-9	TRBJ1-6	CASSLGQGTSSYNSPLHF
10	TRBV6-1	TRBJ1-5	CASGTQPQHF
14	TRBV30	TRBJ1-2	CAWSVRGRDYGYTF
14	TRBV6-1	TRBJ1-1	CASRGDRGNTEAFF
13	TRBV2	TRBJ2-2	CASGASNTGELFF
17	TRBV12-3/TRBV12-4	TRBJ1-1	CASRGDRGRPLNTEAFF
14	TRBV20-1	TRBJ2-1	CSAELGTGFDEQFF
15	TRBV10-3	TRBJ2-5	CAIRPVGGAEETQYF